The rows below give T cell receptor beta chains drawn from one sample of a study of blood T cell repertoires in COVID-19. Assay: immunoSEQ multiplex PCR; the TCRdb copy retains only in-frame clones and omits some. The data show approximately 100,000 clones, 85% to 90% seen once. Sample: peripheral blood. These receptors were obtained from a human donor in a cohort sampled during active COVID-19. Both conserved end residues are part of each CDR3. A D gene is named only where the DNA matches it firmly.

v_gene	d_gene	j_gene	CDR3aa
TRBV15	-	TRBJ2-5	CATSRGSLGLAARQETQYF
TRBV24-1	TRBD2	TRBJ2-1	CATSAGTSGRDYNEQFF
TRBV7-3	-	TRBJ1-6	CASSLNSPLHF
TRBV30	TRBD1	TRBJ1-3	CAWSRQGTFGNTIYF
TRBV19	TRBD1	TRBJ2-7	CASGQGGEQYF
TRBV3-1/TRBV3-2	TRBD1	TRBJ2-1	CASSQGDRGHEQFF
TRBV19	-	TRBJ1-2	CASTREHYGYTF
TRBV5-6	-	TRBJ2-1	CASSLGPGIDEQFF
TRBV3-1/TRBV3-2	-	TRBJ1-1	CASSQGMGAFF
TRBV2	TRBD1	TRBJ1-2	CASTWDSPDYGYTF
TRBV3-1/TRBV3-2	-	TRBJ2-2	CASSQPGLSGELFF
TRBV12-3/TRBV12-4	-	TRBJ1-3	CASSLRSGNTIYF
TRBV21-1	-	TRBJ2-5	CASSKETDQETQYF
TRBV18	-	TRBJ2-7	CASSPTRRNEQYF
TRBV11-3	TRBD1	TRBJ2-7	CASSLLPTVKGANFEQYF
TRBV24-1	TRBD2	TRBJ2-3	CATHVAGSTDTQYF
TRBV6-5	-	TRBJ2-3	CASIPPLTDTQYF
TRBV5-1	TRBD2	TRBJ2-1	CASRTGGESYNEQFF
TRBV19	-	TRBJ1-2	CASSIRGGSNYGYTF
TRBV3-1/TRBV3-2	-	TRBJ2-1	CASSLRGSPFF
TRBV11-3	-	TRBJ1-1	CASSLEGAENTEAFF